This T cell receptor (beta chain) was sequenced for a study of blood T cell repertoires in COVID-19. Looking at the study overall: From the United States, Italy and Spain came samples of acute and convalescent COVID-19. T cells, B-cell-depleted T cells, or PBMCs supplied cDNA or gDNA.

Clones were sequenced by immunoSEQ multiplex PCR, and TCRdb holds only the in-frame ones, with some missing. The sample consists of about 220,000 clones, roughly four fifths of them appearing once. CDR3 length: 13 residues. The V and J ends lost 6 bases and 3 bases respectively, with 12 bases between them. This clonotype was obtained from a woman in her fifties or sixties with acute or convalescent COVID-19. The chain carries TRBV12-3 or TRBV12-4 and TRBJ2-7; D remains unclear. The material sequenced was peripheral blood. For the CDR3, the DNA is TGTGCCAGCAGCTATAGTACCAACTACGAGCAGTACTTC. Translating it yields CASSYSTNYEQYF.